This TCR beta chain appears in the sequencing data of a study of Japanese encephalitis immunity and Zika vaccine responses (dated by TCRdb to the early 2020s). About the full investigation: Included participants received three 5.0 ug doses of alum-adjuvanted ZPIV at weeks 0, 4 and 28. The study asked whether earlier vaccination against Japanese encephalitis virus (JEV) or yellow fever virus (YFV) shaped CD4 T cell responses to the Zika vaccine. TCR repertoires were also analyzed from a few flavivirus-naive individuals at weeks 2, 6 and 52 after starting ZPIV vaccination. A two-dose regimen of JEV vaccine (IXIARO), with doses given 28 days apart, was administered to fewer than 15 participants two to three months before the first ZPIV dose. For stimulations, either ZIKV structural-protein peptide pools divided into flavivirus-conserved and non-conserved sets or JEV or YFV peptides matching the pre-vaccination were used. The ZIKV peptides, 15-mers that overlapped by 11 residues, were chosen for containing NetMHCpan/NetMHCII-predicted epitopes with affinity below 50 nM. Before ZPIV, around 13 participants were given one dose of YFV vaccine (YF-VAX), while roughly nine participants were flavivirus-naive. For TCR sequencing, several representative participants were chosen from each pre-vaccination group, with samples at week 0 (after pre-vaccination, before ZPIV) and week 52.

This clonotype was picked up a small number of times. Base quality data are lacking; no much larger clone is found one base away. Summary of the overall study and its limitations: In JEV-pre-vaccinated donors, the repertoire richness of CD4 T cells responding to conserved ZIKV epitopes dropped significantly after ZPIV. The individual peptides behind the cross-reactive responses were not identified because limits on sample size made peptide-pool deconvolution impossible. Rather than the whole vaccinated cohort, the analysis covered just a subset of trial participants, namely those who received three doses and had adequate samples. Samples clustered by participant with no similarity between individuals, suggesting no public TCRs were detected. CD8 T cell responses of very low magnitude were detected against ZIKV peptide pools and were observed in only a few individuals. Higher repertoire similarity across time-points and stimulations was observed in JEV-pre-vaccinated donors than in YFV-pre-vaccinated donors, indicating that more clonotypes were common to ZIKV and JEV stimulation.

PBMCs were stained with CellTrace CFSE and grown for under seven days in RPMI containing roughly 8% human serum and peptide pools at around 1 ug/mL each. Enrolled adults were healthy and seronegative for ZIKV, JEV, YFV, DENV and WNV by microneutralization screening. The samples were taken from a phase 1, double-blinded, randomized, placebo-controlled trial testing an alum-adjuvanted Zika purified-inactivated virus (ZPIV) vaccine. Peripheral blood mononuclear cells were isolated using a standard procedure and kept frozen in liquid nitrogen until needed. The method behind the library was 5' RACE. Before sequencing, the TCRbeta libraries were pooled in proportion to the number of cells sorted for each library. Total RNA was extracted from the sorted cells with RNAzol RT, and cDNA was synthesized using an oligo(dT) primer and a template-switching oligo. The TCRbeta V-CDR3-J region was PCR-amplified with Kapa HiFi using a SMARTer oligo primer and a TCRbeta constant-region primer. A second PCR attached Illumina adaptors and sample-specific index barcodes, followed by HighPrep bead cleanup and Bioanalyzer confirmation of a band of roughly 650 bp. Libraries were sequenced on an Illumina MiSeq with 2x151 bp paired-end reads. The paper's data handling went like this. An in-house Java program demultiplexed the reads, and MiXCR assigned TCRbeta annotations and counted clonotypes. To assess repertoire overlap, Morisita-Horn indices from the R package vegan were used, along with UPGMA clustering and Circos plots of recurring clonotypes. Shannon diversity and richness were each normalized to the maximum value possible given the input cell numbers, so the resulting values fell between 0 and 1. CDR3beta sequences were aligned with MUSCLE, distances computed with SeqinR, and multidimensional scaling plotted in R. Using fastp at Q25 and MiXCR, TCRdb reprocessed the public reads and kept productive beta chains. Rows with a matching CDR3 protein are joined into one entry that keeps the most common DNA and genes. These V and J calls rely on TCRdb rather than the paper's analysis. A total of 130 to 150 distinct CDR3 sequences appear in this sample, about 9.3% of them only once. The biggest ten clones account for about 35% of the sample.

V loses 5 bases of germline sequence and J loses 2 bases, and the interval between the two ends is 13 bases. There are 14 amino acids in the CDR3, from cysteine to phenylalanine inclusive. Only CDR3 DNA is held: 42 bases, read in frame from base 1. Based on the germline V gene, the CDR1 and CDR2 sequences are SGHRS and YFSETQ. The input for sequencing was antigen-activated CD8+ T cells from blood, cultured, taken during a Zika inactivated vaccine study. The sequence was collected from an adult man who received an inactivated Zika virus vaccine. Recombination connected TRBV5-1 to TRBJ1-2; the D gene assignment is ambiguous. The nucleotide sequence is TGCGCCAGCAGATGGGAGGGAACCAACTATGGCTACACCTTC. Its protein reads: CASRWEGTNYGYTF.